This T cell receptor (beta chain) was identified during a study of CD8 T cells in Susac syndrome (dated by TCRdb to 2018 to 2020). A note on the overall study: Among the sequenced Susac syndrome patients, six had clinically active disease and under ten were in clinical remission. At blood withdrawal, Susac syndrome patients were therapy-naive, treated with corticosteroids (with IVIg additionally given to some), or treated with IVIg alone. The study used repertoire sequencing to test whether antigen drove CD8+ T cell activation and differentiation in Susac syndrome. The study compared CD8+ T cell repertoire clonality among about a dozen healthy donors, about 14 Susac syndrome patients and 15 multiple sclerosis patients.

RNA was extracted using the RNeasy kit, and roughly 0.5 to 1 microgram was reverse transcribed with random hexamers. TCR beta CDR3 regions were amplified with the immunoSEQ multiplex PCR assay covering 54 Vbeta and 13 Jbeta segments. To correct PCR amplification bias, a synthetic template baseline was used for both primer optimization and computational correction. Per the authors' processing: Reads were annotated to V, D and J genes according to IMGT and were analyzed with immunoSEQ Analyzer, with only productive sequences retained. Clonality was computed as one minus Shannon entropy normalized by log2 of the number of productive unique sequences. Public and private clones were assessed among the 100 most prevalent clones of each patient and control. Susac-specific clones were defined as absent from healthy and MS cohorts, 800 to 1,200 published viral clones and other ImmuneACCESS disease sequences. In-frame beta chains were kept once TCRdb had trimmed the public reads at Q25 with fastp and called clones with MiXCR. Every CDR3 protein is listed once, alongside the most common genes and DNA of its rows. The V and J calls here are based on TCRdb, not the publication. The sample includes about 130,000 distinct CDR3 sequences, with approximately 96% observed a single time. The ten largest make up 0.21% of the sample.

Results and caveats for the whole study, not just this receptor: The TCR sequencing and HLA analysis was acknowledged to have included a relatively small number of individuals. Looking at Susac-specific public clones, the researchers identified over 15 in the total CD8+ repertoire and roughly five in the CD8+ TEMRA repertoire. Susac syndrome CD8+ repertoires showed clonal expansion, highest in CD8+ TEMRA cells and greater in clinically active than remitting patients.

High-throughput TCR beta sequencing profiled peripheral blood CD8+ and CD4+ T cells from healthy donors, Susac syndrome patients and multiple sclerosis patients. Susac syndrome patients met recently defined diagnostic criteria for definite or probable disease. Bulk CD8+ and CD4+ T cells were purified magnetically by negative isolation, whereas CD8+ TEMRA cells were enriched by FACS. Blood was collected in EDTA tubes and processed within 24 hours, with PBMCs isolated through density gradient centrifugation. PBMCs intended for TCR sequencing were cryopreserved in liquid nitrogen and thawed later in a water bath at 37 degrees C. A purity of at least 90% was achieved for sorted or isolated CD4+, CD8+ and CD8+ TEMRA cells. Notes on this clonotype: The target of this receptor is not known. No much larger clone exists at a distance of one base, and base qualities are not known.

The cysteine opens and the phenylalanine closes a CDR3 of 16 amino acids. Just the 48-base CDR3 DNA is kept, in frame starting at base 1. Clipping removes 5 bases from V and 1 base from J, with 8 as the unmatched junction base count. CDR1 and CDR2, per the germline V gene (reference sequence), are SEHNR and FQNEAQ. The clonotype comes from a human donor with Susac syndrome. Rearrangement joined TRBV7-9 to TRBJ2-3; a stretch of 8 junction bases matches TRBD1. Source material: CD8+ T cells from PBMCs. The DNA reads as follows: TGTGCCAGCAGCCAGCCAGGGGGCGTGGGCACAGATACGCAGTATTTT. Protein translation: CASSQPGGVGTDTQYF.